Listed below are T cell receptor beta chains from one sample, sequenced in a study of shared clonotypes between healthy human individuals. Libraries were prepared by immunoSEQ multiplex PCR; TCRdb keeps only in-frame clonotypes and omits some of them. This sample carries 1.6 million or so clones, 97% to 99% of them seen once, and the ten largest clones take over 0.3%. Sequenced input: naive CD4+ T cells sorted from blood. The receptors were sampled from a man aged 30 to 39 in good health. Both conserved end residues are part of each CDR3. The D gene is left open where the match is weak. Expanded clones are given a class, and other clones once, few, many or no size at all.

V gene	J gene	clone size	D gene	CDR3 DNA	CDR3 protein
TRBV19	TRBJ1-2	NA	TRBD1	TGTGCCAGTACCCCCCTTTCTTTTGGACAGGAAAACTATGGCTACACCTTC	CASTPLSFGQENYGYTF
TRBV6-6	TRBJ1-3	NA	NA	TGTGCCAGCAGAGCCTTGCAGGGGAGAAACACCATATATTTT	CASRALQGRNTIYF
TRBV15	TRBJ1-3	NA	TRBD1	TGTGCCACCAGCAGGGACAGGGTGCCGGGAAACACCATATATTTT	CATSRDRVPGNTIYF
TRBV27	TRBJ2-1	NA	TRBD2	TGTGCCAGTAGGACTAGCGGGAGTAATGAGCAGTTCTTC	CASRTSGSNEQFF
TRBV10-1	TRBJ2-2	few	TRBD1	TGCGCCAGCAGGCCCGGGACAGCCGGGGAGCTGTTTTTT	CASRPGTAGELFF
TRBV18	TRBJ2-5	NA	NA	TGTGCCAGCTCACTTAACCAGTTGGGTCAAGAGACCCAGTACTTC	CASSLNQLGQETQYF
TRBV7-9	TRBJ2-7	NA	NA	TGTGCCAGCAGCTTAGCGCCGTACTACGAGCAGTACTTC	CASSLAPYYEQYF
TRBV5-1	TRBJ2-7	NA	TRBD1	TGCGCCAGCAGCCCCACCGGGACAGGGGACCCCTACGAGCAGTACTTC	CASSPTGTGDPYEQYF
TRBV10-3	TRBJ2-2	NA	NA	TGTGCCATCAGTGCAGGAGGGGGCAGCGGTATTGTCGGGGAGCTGTTTTTT	CAISAGGGSGIVGELFF
TRBV6-6	TRBJ2-7	NA	NA	TGTGCCAGCAGCCTAAGTCAGGGTAAATACGAGCAGTACTTC	CASSLSQGKYEQYF
TRBV9	TRBJ2-3	NA	NA	TGTGCCAGCAGCGTAGGGGTAGGCCAAGTGGCAGATACGCAGTATTTT	CASSVGVGQVADTQYF
TRBV29-1	TRBJ2-3	NA	NA	TGCAGCGTTGGAGGGCCAGGAGCGCGCGGGCGCACAGATACGCAGTATTTT	CSVGGPGARGRTDTQYF
TRBV15	TRBJ2-2	NA	TRBD2	TGTGCCACCAGCAGACTACAACTAGCGGTCGCGAACACCGGGGAGCTGTTTTTT	CATSRLQLAVANTGELFF
TRBV5-1	TRBJ2-4	NA	TRBD2	TGCGCCAGCAGCCCCAGACTAGCGGGAAACATTCAGTACTTC	CASSPRLAGNIQYF
TRBV6-5	TRBJ2-1	once	TRBD2	TGTGCCAGCAGTTACGGGCTTAGCGGGAGGCCTGGGTTCTTC	CASSYGLSGRPGFF
TRBV5-8	TRBJ1-2	NA	NA	TGTGCCAGCAGTCTTCAAGACAATCAGGTCTCGGGCTACACCTTC	CASSLQDNQVSGYTF
TRBV7-2	TRBJ2-7	NA	TRBD2	TGTGCCAGCGTACTAGCGCAGCAATACGAGCAGTACTTC	CASVLAQQYEQYF
TRBV6-1	TRBJ1-5	NA	NA	TGTGCCAGCAGTGAGGGTCTCCTAGTAGGGGGCAATCAGCCCCAGCATTTT	CASSEGLLVGGNQPQHF
TRBV6-1	TRBJ2-7	once	NA	TGTGCCAGCAGTGGATCCGGGACGACCTACGAGCAGTACTTC	CASSGSGTTYEQYF
TRBV4-3	TRBJ2-1	NA	NA	TGCGCCAGCAGTCATACCGAGCGCCCCTACAATGAGCAGTTCTTC	CASSHTERPYNEQFF
TRBV25-1	TRBJ1-3	NA	NA	TGTGCCAGCAGTGTTGGGTTAGGCCCCCGCTCTGGAAACACCATATATTTT	CASSVGLGPRSGNTIYF
TRBV27	TRBJ2-3	NA	TRBD1	TGTGCCAGCAGTCAGACAGGGTCAAATACGCAGTATTTT	CASSQTGSNTQYF
TRBV5-1	TRBJ1-1	NA	NA	TGCGCCAGCAGCTTGGAACACGGAAGGCTGAACACTGAAGCTTTCTTT	CASSLEHGRLNTEAFF
TRBV19	TRBJ2-7	NA	NA	TGTGCCAGTAGTATCCCTACAAGACAGACTTGGCACGAGCAGTACTTC	CASSIPTRQTWHEQYF
TRBV4-1	TRBJ2-7	NA	TRBD2	TGCGCCAGCAGCCAAGTTCCGGGACTATCACAATACGAGCAGTACTTC	CASSQVPGLSQYEQYF
TRBV7-9	TRBJ1-1	NA	TRBD1	TGTGCCAGCAGAACAATCCAGGGGGCAGGACTTGAAGCTTTCTTT	CASRTIQGAGLEAFF
TRBV25-1	TRBJ1-1	NA	TRBD1	TGTGCCAGCAGTGACGGACAGGGGGCTGTAGCTTTCTTT	CASSDGQGAVAFF